The 27 T cell receptor beta chains listed next were all sequenced from one sample in a study of T-cell memory formation after mild COVID-19. TCRdb re-called the 5' RACE reads with MiXCR, one entry per CDR3 protein. The sample carries 170,000 or so distinct CDR3 sequences, roughly 30% recorded once. Sequencing was carried out using PBMCs or a T cell subset sorted from them (not recorded which). Receptor source: an adult woman who had mild COVID-19 (a few samples of this study predate the infection). Cell type and time point are not known.

The chain links TRBV21-1 to TRBJ2-3; the table gives TRBD2 as D, unverified against the DNA. TRBV21-1 represents a pseudogene. The CDR3 runs 18 residues. The CDR3 loop is CASSKELERGRPTDTQYF. In nucleotides, the CDR3 is TGTGCCAGCAGCAAAGAATTGGAGCGGGGTCGGCCCACAGATACGCAGTATTTT.

This clonotype was detected a few times. The V call is TRBV12-3 or TRBV12-4, the J call TRBJ2-6, with 11 bases matching TRBD2. The CDR3 has 18 residues. Trimming removed 4 bases from V and 2 bases from J; junction bases left unmatched: 7. The CDR3 region has the DNA TGTGCCAGCAGTTCTTTTAGCGGGGGGGCAGCTGGGGCCAACGTCCTGACTTTC. This translates into CASSSFSGGAAGANVLTF.

The rearrangement links TRBV29-1 to TRBJ2-1; D is possibly TRBD1 or TRBD2 (6 bases each). Germline-derived CDR1 and CDR2 are SQVTM and ANQGSEA. Trimming took off 4 bases at V and 5 bases at J, with 15 bases between the two ends. The length of the CDR3 is 14 residues. CDR3 nucleotide sequence: TGCAGCGTTGTTACAGGGAGGCGGAACAATGAGCAGTTCTTC. This sequence encodes CSVVTGRRNNEQFF.

The rearrangement joins TRBV30 to TRBJ2-3, with D tentatively TRBD1 or TRBD2 (5 bases each). Trimming pared 4 bases from V and 7 bases from J, leaving 12 bases between. CDR1 GTSNPN and CDR2 SVGIG come from the germline V gene (reference sequence). The CDR3 length is 12 residues. CDR3 sequence: CAWTAGGNTQYF. CDR3 bases: TGTGCCTGGACAGCTGGGGGAAATACGCAGTATTTT.

The chain carries TRBV29-1 and TRBJ2-1; D remains unclear. The CDR3 has 14 residues. Trimming removed 7 bases at V and 1 base at J, with 14 bases between. The germline V gene encodes CDR1 SQVTM and CDR2 ANQGSEA. Here the CDR3 DNA reads TGCAGCGCGAGTGACCGTGCATCCTACAATGAGCAGTTCTTC. Protein sequence: CSASDRASYNEQFF.

A few counts support this clonotype. The chain recombines TRBV7-9 with TRBJ2-3; D remains unclear. The germline V gene has CDR1 SEHNR and CDR2 FQNEAQ (reference sequence). V lost 2 bases, J lost 7 bases, and 7 bases lay in between. This CDR3 has 12 residues. The chain's CDR3 is CASSLISNTQYF. The DNA for the CDR3 is TGTGCCAGCAGCTTAATTTCTAATACGCAGTATTTT.

This clonotype was picked up a small number of times. CDR3 in DNA: TGCGCCAGCAGCCAAGCGGGGGACACAGATACGCAGTATTTT. This codes for CASSQAGDTDTQYF. This chain links TRBV4-1 with TRBJ2-3, with D perhaps TRBD2 (6 bases). V was shortened by 1 base and J by 2 bases, with 7 bases between the two germline ends. Germline V lookup: CDR1 MGHRA, CDR2 YSYEKL. The CDR3 contains 14 residues.

The chain joins TRBV3-1 to TRBJ2-7; 7 bases line up with TRBD2. The CDR3 sequence is 16 residues long. V gave up 1 base and J gave up 0 bases; unmatched junction bases: 6. Germline CDR1 reads LGHDT; CDR2 reads YNNKEL (reference sequence). For the CDR3, the DNA is TGTGCCAGCAGCCAAGGACTGGGAGGGCACTCCTACGAGCAGTACTTC. Its protein is CASSQGLGGHSYEQYF.

The V gene is TRBV12-5, the J gene TRBJ2-7; unclear D gene. This CDR3 contains 13 residues. CDR1 is LGHNT and CDR2 is FRNRAP in the germline V gene. The V end lost 2 bases, the J end lost 4 bases, and 9 bases lay between the germline ends. CDR3 coding DNA: TGTGCTAGTGGTTTGCCCCCCTTTTACGAGCAGTACTTC. Amino acids: CASGLPPFYEQYF.

The rearrangement links TRBV7-2 to TRBJ2-3, with D perhaps TRBD2 (5 bases). Germline CDR1 reads SGHTA; CDR2 reads FQGNSA. V was pared by 5 bases and J by 5 bases, with 20 bases between. The CDR3 loop spans 16 amino acids. The CDR3 region is CASSPRWQVGRDTQYF. CDR3 nucleotides: TGTGCCAGCAGCCCTCGGTGGCAGGTGGGGAGAGATACGCAGTATTTT.

CDR3 residues: CSVGGDSGLAQPQHF. The DNA for the CDR3 is TGCAGCGTTGGGGGGGACAGCGGTCTAGCTCAGCCCCAGCATTTT. The genes are TRBV29-1 and TRBJ1-5; 7 positions match TRBD1. In germline, CDR1 is SQVTM, CDR2 ANQGSEA. The CDR3 is made up of 15 amino acids. The J segment lost 6 bases and the V segment lost 4 bases, leaving 12 bases of the junction unmatched. Combining the CDR3 with reference TRBV29-1 and TRBJ1-5 gives the whole variable domain SAVISQKPSRDICQRGTSLTIQCQVDSQVTMMFWYRQQPGQSLTLIATANQGSEATYESGFVIDKFPISRPNLTFSTLTVSNMSPEDSSIYLCSVGGDSGLAQPQHFGDGTRLSIL.

This clonotype was counted at least ten times. CDR3 protein: CASSSGDRSPNTEAFF. The CDR3 DNA reads TGCGCCAGCAGCTCGGGGGACAGGAGCCCGAACACTGAAGCTTTCTTT. The chain couples TRBV5-1 to TRBJ1-1; 8 bases align to TRBD1. CDR1 is SGHRS and CDR2 is YFSETQ in the germline V gene. The CDR3 has 16 residues. V lost 3 bases and J lost 1; bases outside the gene matches: 8.

The chain is built from TRBV3-1 and TRBJ2-7, with 7 bases identical to TRBD1. J was trimmed by 3 bases and V by 7 bases; bases with no gene match: 9. The CDR3 has 14 residues. Germline V CDR1 and CDR2: LGHDT, YNNKEL (reference sequence). CDR3 residues: CASTSDRVGYEQYF. CDR3 sequence (DNA): TGTGCCAGCACCTCAGACAGGGTCGGCTACGAGCAGTACTTC.

The chain employs TRBV9 and TRBJ2-7; TRBD1 is a possible D gene (6 bases). The V end lost 7 bases, the J end lost 6 bases, and 17 bases lay between the germline ends. Germline V lookup: CDR1 SGDLS, CDR2 YYNGEE. This CDR3 region has 13 residues. CDR3 DNA sequence: TGTGCCAGCTCCCTCGAACAGGGTCTCGAGCAGTACTTC. This gives the protein CASSLEQGLEQYF.

Many counts were recorded for this clonotype. The chain has TRBV5-1 and TRBJ2-2; D is unclear. This CDR3 has 12 residues. Deletions cut 4 bases from V and 1 base from J, with 2 bases between. Per the germline V gene, CDR1 is SGHRS and CDR2 is YFSETQ. Here the CDR3 reads CASSLNTGELFF. The CDR3 DNA follows: TGCGCCAGCAGCCTGAACACCGGGGAGCTGTTTTTT.

V usage is TRBV7-9 and J usage is TRBJ2-4; D gene unclear. The CDR3 consists of 17 residues. The V end lost 5 bases, the J end lost 0 bases, and 17 bases lay between the germline ends. Germline V lookup: CDR1 SEHNR, CDR2 FQNEAQ (reference sequence). Written as DNA, the CDR3 is TGTGCCAGCAGCCCGCCACAGTTGCCCTTAGCCAAAAACATTCAGTACTTC. Protein: CASSPPQLPLAKNIQYF.

The genes are TRBV5-1 and TRBJ1-1; D is undetermined. From germline, CDR1 is SGHRS and CDR2 YFSETQ. V was clipped by 4 bases and J by 5 bases, with 12 bases between them. The CDR3 length is 13 residues. CDR3 nucleotide sequence: TGCGCCAGCAGCGAGCAGGTTCCGACTGAAGCTTTCTTT. This sequence encodes CASSEQVPTEAFF.

This clonotype appeared a few times. V is TRBV3-1 and J is TRBJ2-1, with D tentatively TRBD1 (6 bases). Germline V gene sequence: CDR1 LGHDT, CDR2 YNNKEL (reference sequence). This CDR3 is 13 amino acids long. V was pared by 4 bases and J by 9 bases, with 13 bases between. The CDR3 loop is CASSRITGLEQFF. CDR3 nucleotides: TGTGCCAGCAGCCGGATTACAGGGCTTGAGCAGTTCTTC.

The rearrangement joins TRBV12-3 or TRBV12-4 to TRBJ2-7; 9 bases map to TRBD2. V lost 8 bases and J lost 3; bases outside the gene matches: 8. The CDR3 contains 14 residues. This CDR3 is CASSKRGAYYEQYF. The CDR3 DNA sequence: TGTGCCAGCTCTAAGCGGGGGGCCTACTACGAGCAGTACTTC.

The chain has TRBV12-3 or TRBV12-4 and TRBJ2-1; TRBD2 might be the D (6 bases). Trimming shortened V by 3 bases and J by 3 bases, and 9 bases separated the two germline ends. The CDR3 extends over 14 amino acids. The CDR3 DNA follows: TGTGCCAGCAGTTTCTCTAGCGTCTACAATGAGCAGTTCTTC. As protein: CASSFSSVYNEQFF.

This clonotype was counted a few times. J is TRBJ1-4 and V is TRBV4-2; 9 nucleotides line up with TRBD1. Germline CDR1 LGHNA, CDR2 YNFKEQ. Trimming removed 1 base from V and 4 bases from J; junction bases left unmatched: 1. The CDR3 length is 15 residues. The CDR3: CASSQGDRDNEKLFF. CDR3 sequence (DNA): TGTGCCAGCAGCCAAGGGGACAGGGATAATGAAAAACTGTTTTTT.

This chain connects TRBV20-1 to TRBJ2-7; 8 nucleotides match TRBD1. CDR3 length: 14 residues. The junction had 11 bases not matched to a gene; V was cut back by 5 bases and J by 5 bases. CDR1 and CDR2 from the germline V gene are DFQATT and SNEGSKA (reference sequence). The chain's CDR3 is CSAPYGQGFNEQYF. The CDR3 nucleotides read TGCAGTGCTCCATACGGACAGGGTTTCAACGAGCAGTACTTC.

The chain recombines TRBV30 with TRBJ1-1; TRBD1 matches 7 bases. The V segment lost 0 bases and the J segment 0 bases; nucleotides outside the gene matches: 10. The germline V gene has CDR1 GTSNPN and CDR2 SVGIG (reference sequence). This CDR3 has 17 residues. The CDR3 region is CAWSVTGTVLMNTEAFF. CDR3 DNA sequence: TGTGCCTGGAGTGTTACCGGGACAGTACTCATGAACACTGAAGCTTTCTTT. The variable domain in full, with the rest retrieved from reference TRBV30 and TRBJ1-1, is SQTIHQWPATLVQPVGSPLSLECTVEGTSNPNLYWYRQAAGRGLQLLFYSVGIGQISSEVPQNLSASRPQDRQFILSSKKLLLSDSGFYLCAWSVTGTVLMNTEAFFGQGTRLTVV.

This clonotype was seen only a few times. The chain employs TRBV5-5 and TRBJ1-5; D perhaps matches TRBD1 (6 bases). Per germline, CDR1 SGHKS and CDR2 YYEKEE (reference sequence). CDR3 length: 15 residues. Trimming left V 5 bases short and J 0 bases short, with 12 bases between. The CDR3, as DNA: TGTGCCAGCAGACCGGGACACATTAGCAATCAGCCCCAGCATTTT. Translated: CASRPGHISNQPQHF.

The chain recombines TRBV2 with TRBJ1-1; TRBD1 might be the D (6 bases). Germline CDR1 and CDR2: SNHLY and FYNNEI. V was shortened by 3 bases and J by 0 bases, with 14 bases between the two germline ends. The CDR3 length is 16 residues. The CDR3 here is CASSEQGMKVNTEAFF. CDR3 nucleotide sequence: TGTGCCAGCAGTGAGCAGGGGATGAAGGTGAACACTGAAGCTTTCTTT.

This clonotype was found a few times. CDR3: CASSTVGLYEQYF. Here the CDR3 DNA reads TGTGCCAGCTCTACCGTAGGTTTATACGAGCAGTACTTC. The gene calls are TRBV7-9 and TRBJ2-7; D ambiguous. This CDR3 region has 13 residues. Germline V gives CDR1 SEHNR, CDR2 FQNEAQ (reference sequence). Trimming removed 8 bases from V and 4 bases from J, with 15 bases in between.

The chain recombines TRBV6-5 with TRBJ2-7; either TRBD1 or TRBD2 may fit D (5 bases each). Per germline, CDR1 MNHEY and CDR2 SVGAGI. V was trimmed by 6 bases and J by 0 bases, leaving 12 bases between them. CDR3 length equals 14 residues. The CDR3 sequence is CASRSRDRSYEQYF. The CDR3 region has the DNA TGTGCCAGCAGAAGCCGGGACCGCTCCTACGAGCAGTACTTC.